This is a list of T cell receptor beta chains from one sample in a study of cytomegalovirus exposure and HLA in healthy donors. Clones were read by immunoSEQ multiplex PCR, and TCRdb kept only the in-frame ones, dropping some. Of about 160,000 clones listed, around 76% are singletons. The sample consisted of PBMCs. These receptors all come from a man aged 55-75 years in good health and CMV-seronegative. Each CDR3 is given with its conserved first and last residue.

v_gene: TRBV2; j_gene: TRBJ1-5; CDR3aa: CASSTPQGQGRGYSNQPQHF
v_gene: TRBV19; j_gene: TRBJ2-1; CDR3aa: CASSITSGLNNEQFF
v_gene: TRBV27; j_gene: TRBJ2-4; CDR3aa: CASGIPTLAGGLDIQYF
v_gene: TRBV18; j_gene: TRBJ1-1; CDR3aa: CASSPQEDMNTEAFF
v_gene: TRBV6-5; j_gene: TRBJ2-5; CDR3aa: CASSYSAGEPPETQYF
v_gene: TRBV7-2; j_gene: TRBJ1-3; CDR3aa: CASSLGPSLQGNTIYF
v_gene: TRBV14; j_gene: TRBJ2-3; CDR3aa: CASSQRGQGGPDTQYF
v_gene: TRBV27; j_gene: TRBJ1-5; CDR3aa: CASSSKGGREPQHF
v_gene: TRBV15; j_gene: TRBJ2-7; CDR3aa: CATSREVWTGAYEQYF
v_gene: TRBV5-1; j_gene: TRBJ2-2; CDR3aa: CASSPDSTNTGELFF
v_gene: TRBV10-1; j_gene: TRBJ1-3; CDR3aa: CASSDSVSGNTIYF
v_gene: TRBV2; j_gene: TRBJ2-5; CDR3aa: CASSRGTTQETQYF
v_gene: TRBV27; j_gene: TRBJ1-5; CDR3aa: CASSPWTGGRQPQHF
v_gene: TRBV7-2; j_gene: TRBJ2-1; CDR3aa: CASRREEHEQFF
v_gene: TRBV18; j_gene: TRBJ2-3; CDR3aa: CASWDITTDTQYF
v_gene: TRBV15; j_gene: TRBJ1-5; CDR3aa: CATSRGQKSNQPQHF
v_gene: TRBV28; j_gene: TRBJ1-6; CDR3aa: CASSPSSYNSPLHF
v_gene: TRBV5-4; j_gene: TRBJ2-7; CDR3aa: CASSPGRDTTYEQYF
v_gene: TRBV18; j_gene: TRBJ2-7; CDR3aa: CASSPTTGGSYEQYF
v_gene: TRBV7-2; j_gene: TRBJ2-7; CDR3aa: CASSLGAGGWEQYF
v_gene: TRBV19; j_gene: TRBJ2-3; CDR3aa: CASSIGPAGTDTQYF
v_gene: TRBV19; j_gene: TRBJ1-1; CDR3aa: CASSIAGVRDTEAFF
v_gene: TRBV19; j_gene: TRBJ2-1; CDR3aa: CASSIGVTSANEQFF
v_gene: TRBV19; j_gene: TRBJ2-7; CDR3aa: CASSTSSYEQYF
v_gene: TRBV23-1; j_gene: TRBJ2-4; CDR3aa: CASPPGQRRAKNIQYF
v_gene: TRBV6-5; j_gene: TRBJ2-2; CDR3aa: CASSYPTDTGELFF
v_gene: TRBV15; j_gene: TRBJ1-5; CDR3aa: CATSRGSGTLNQPQHF
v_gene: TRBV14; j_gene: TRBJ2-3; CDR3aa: CASSQDLAGATDTQYF
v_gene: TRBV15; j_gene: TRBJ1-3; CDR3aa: CATSDRQGRNTIYF
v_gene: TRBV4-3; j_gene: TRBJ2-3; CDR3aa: CASSHDRQSSTDTQYF
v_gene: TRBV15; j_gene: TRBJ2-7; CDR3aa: CATSRDSGGRFEQYF
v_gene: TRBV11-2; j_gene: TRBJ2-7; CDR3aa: CASSPDRDEQYF
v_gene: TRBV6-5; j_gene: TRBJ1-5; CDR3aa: CASSYDGQQPQHF
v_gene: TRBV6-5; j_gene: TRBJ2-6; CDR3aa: CASSYSRRQYTNVLTF
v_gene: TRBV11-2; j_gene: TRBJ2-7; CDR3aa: CASSWRTGTYEQYF
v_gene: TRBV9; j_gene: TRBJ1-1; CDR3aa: CASSVELYTEAFF
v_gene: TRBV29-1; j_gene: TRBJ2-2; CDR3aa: CSVGAASGINTGELFF
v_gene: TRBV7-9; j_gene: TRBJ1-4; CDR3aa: CASSLAQNVLEKLFF
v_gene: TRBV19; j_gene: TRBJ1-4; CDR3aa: CASSLGQGWANEKLFF
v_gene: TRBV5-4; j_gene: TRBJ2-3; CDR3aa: CASSMTSWASTDTQYF
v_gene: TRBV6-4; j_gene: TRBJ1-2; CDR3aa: CASSESGDYGYTF
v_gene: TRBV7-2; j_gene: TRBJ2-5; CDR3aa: CASSLGLAGGPSGETQYF
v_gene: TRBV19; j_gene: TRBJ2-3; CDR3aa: CASSISGADTDTQYF
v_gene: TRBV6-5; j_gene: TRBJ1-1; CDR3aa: CASSFSRGAGTEAFF
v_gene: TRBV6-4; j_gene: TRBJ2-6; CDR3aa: CASSSWDRDSAGANVLTF
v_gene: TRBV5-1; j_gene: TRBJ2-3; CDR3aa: CASSLTAGDADTQYF
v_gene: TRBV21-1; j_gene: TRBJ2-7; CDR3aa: CASSYRDRFYEQYF
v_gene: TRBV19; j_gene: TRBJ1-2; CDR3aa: CASSPNNYGYTF
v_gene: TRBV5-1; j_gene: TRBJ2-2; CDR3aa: CASSLELANTGELFF
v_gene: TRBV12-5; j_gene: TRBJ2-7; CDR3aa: CASGPDRFYEQYF
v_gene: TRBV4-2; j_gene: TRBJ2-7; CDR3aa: CASSQDSGVAYEQYF
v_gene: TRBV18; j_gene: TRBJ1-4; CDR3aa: CASSPRGGGNTNEKLFF
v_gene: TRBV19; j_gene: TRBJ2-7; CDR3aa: CASSRREVPWGQYF
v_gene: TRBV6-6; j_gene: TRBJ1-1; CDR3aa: CASSYAPDGEGTEAFF